Listed below are T cell receptor beta chains from one sample, sequenced in a study of early T cells in non-severe SARS-CoV-2 infection. TCRdb reanalysed the 5' RACE reads using MiXCR and keeps one entry per CDR3 protein. The profile shows under 75,000 distinct CDR3 sequences, roughly an eighth of them singletons. What was sequenced was whole blood. The origin of the receptors is an adult who was a healthcare worker with PCR-confirmed SARS-CoV-2 infection or an uninfected control (not recorded which). Each CDR3 is given with its conserved first and last residue. The D gene is left open where the match is weak. Not all rows give a size; the values are once, few, many and, for expanded clones, a class.

d_call	j_call	cdr3_length	v_call	clone_size	cdr3_nt	cdr3_aa
-	TRBJ2-3	16	TRBV9	-	TGTGCCAGCAGCGTAGGACGGCGGGGAGGCACAGATACGCAGTATTTT	CASSVGRRGGTDTQYF
-	TRBJ2-5	12	TRBV3-1	-	TGTGCCAGCAGCCCGTTAAGGGAGACCCAGTACTTC	CASSPLRETQYF
-	TRBJ2-5	12	TRBV7-2	many	TGTGCCAGCAGCCCAGACGTCGAGACCCAGTACTTC	CASSPDVETQYF
-	TRBJ2-7	14	TRBV5-1	many	TGCGCCAGCAGTCCCGGGGACCTAGGACGCGAGCAGTACTTC	CASSPGDLGREQYF
-	TRBJ1-3	16	TRBV28	-	TGTGCCAGCAGGCAGACAGGCGATAGCTCTGGAAACACCATATATTTT	CASRQTGDSSGNTIYF
TRBD1	TRBJ2-7	15	TRBV5-1	many	TGCGCCAGCAGCTTGGATCAGGGGGCGGGGTACGAGCAGTACTTC	CASSLDQGAGYEQYF
-	TRBJ1-5	14	TRBV9	many	TGTGCCAGCAGCACGACGGATAGCAATCAGCCCCAGCATTTT	CASSTTDSNQPQHF
TRBD2	TRBJ2-1	16	TRBV12-5	many	TGTGCTAGTGGTTCGGGAGCGGGAGGGCCGGGCTATGAGCAGTTCTTC	CASGSGAGGPGYEQFF
-	TRBJ1-2	14	TRBV18	-	TGTGCCAGCTCACCACTTTCAATATCGGGAGGCTACACCTTC	CASSPLSISGGYTF
TRBD1	TRBJ2-7	12	TRBV28	few	TGTGCCAGCAGTGGACAGGGCTACGAGCAGTACTTC	CASSGQGYEQYF
-	TRBJ1-1	14	TRBV28	many	TGTGCCAGCAGTTTAGAGGTGGCGAACACTGAAGCTTTCTTT	CASSLEVANTEAFF
-	TRBJ1-5	12	TRBV12-3/TRBV12-4	-	TGTGCCAGCACCTTGGGACCTCAGCCCCAGCATTTT	CASTLGPQPQHF
TRBD2	TRBJ2-2	15	TRBV28	-	TGTGCCAGCAGTTTTCCCGGGAGGACCGCCGGGGAGCTGTTTTTT	CASSFPGRTAGELFF
-	TRBJ2-7	13	TRBV24-1	-	TGTGCCACCAGTTACCCAGGTGTTGACGAGCAGTACTTC	CATSYPGVDEQYF
-	TRBJ1-1	11	TRBV29-1	-	TGCAGCGGAGAAGCGAACACTGAAGCTTTCTTT	CSGEANTEAFF
-	TRBJ2-7	13	TRBV20-1	few	TGCAGTGCTAGCCCCCAGGGCCCTCGGGAGCAGTACTTC	CSASPQGPREQYF
-	TRBJ1-5	15	TRBV28	few	TGTGCCAGCAGTAACCTCCCTGCGGTTAATCAGCCCCAGCATTTT	CASSNLPAVNQPQHF
TRBD1	TRBJ1-5	15	TRBV12-3/TRBV12-4	-	TGTGCCAGCAGCCGGACAGGGTGGCCAAATCAGCCCCAGCATTTT	CASSRTGWPNQPQHF
TRBD2	TRBJ2-1	15	TRBV7-2	-	TGTGCCAGCAGCTCCCGCCCTAGCGGAGTAGGTGAGCAGTTCTTC	CASSSRPSGVGEQFF
-	TRBJ2-6	15	TRBV28	-	TGTGCCAGCAGTGAACACAGCTCTGGGGCCAACGTCCTGACTTTC	CASSEHSSGANVLTF
-	TRBJ2-5	13	TRBV10-3	few	TGTGCCATCAGCTTTGAGTTACAAGAGACCCAGTACTTC	CAISFELQETQYF
TRBD1	TRBJ1-1	15	TRBV7-8	many	TGTGCCAGCAGGGGTGGGACAGCCCTGAACACTGAAGCTTTCTTT	CASRGGTALNTEAFF
TRBD1	TRBJ2-3	14	TRBV11-2	few	TGTGCCAGCAGTCTGGGACAGTTTCCAGATACGCAGTATTTT	CASSLGQFPDTQYF
-	TRBJ2-3	14	TRBV11-1	-	TGTGCCAGCAGCTTAGTTCCGACCACAGATACGCAGTATTTT	CASSLVPTTDTQYF
TRBD1	TRBJ2-7	14	TRBV13	many	TGTGCCAGCAGCTGGGACAGGGGCGGGTACGAGCAGTACTTC	CASSWDRGGYEQYF
-	TRBJ2-1	11	TRBV6-1	-	TGTGCCAGCAGTGAGGTCGATGAGCAGTTCTTC	CASSEVDEQFF
TRBD1	TRBJ1-1	14	TRBV29-1	few	TGCAGCGTTGTCTATGGGGACAGGGGTTCTGAAGCTTTCTTT	CSVVYGDRGSEAFF
TRBD1	TRBJ1-5	15	TRBV7-2	-	TGTGCCAGCAGCTTACGGACAGGGAGCTTTCAGCCCCAGCATTTT	CASSLRTGSFQPQHF
-	TRBJ2-2	12	TRBV20-1	many	TGCAGTGCTAGATGGTACACCGGGGAGCTGTTTTTT	CSARWYTGELFF
-	TRBJ2-6	15	TRBV29-1	few	TGCAGCGTTGATCTCCTAGCTGCTGGGGCCAACGTCCTGACTTTC	CSVDLLAAGANVLTF
TRBD1	TRBJ2-7	14	TRBV10-1	few	TGCGCCAGCAGTCCCGGGACAGGGGTAGACGAGCAGTACTTC	CASSPGTGVDEQYF
-	TRBJ1-1	12	TRBV28	few	TGTGCCAGCAGTTTATTGGGCACTGAAGCTTTCTTT	CASSLLGTEAFF
-	TRBJ1-1	14	TRBV6-2/TRBV6-3	many	TGTGCCAGCAGTCCCAGGGGACTTAACACTGAAGCTTTCTTT	CASSPRGLNTEAFF
-	TRBJ2-6	13	TRBV5-1	-	TGCGCCAGCAGCTTTGATGGGGGGAACGTCCTGACTTTC	CASSFDGGNVLTF
-	TRBJ2-1	13	TRBV27	few	TGTGCCAGCAGATGGACCCTTAACAATGAGCAGTTCTTC	CASRWTLNNEQFF
-	TRBJ2-7	13	TRBV9	many	TGTGCCAGCAGCGAGTCGGGGGCCGGGGAGCAGTACTTC	CASSESGAGEQYF
-	TRBJ2-3	16	TRBV28	few	TGTGCCAGCGGGAGATTCGGTATAAGAGCACAAGATACGCAGTATTTT	CASGRFGIRAQDTQYF
-	TRBJ2-1	13	TRBV10-1	many	TGCGCCAGCAGTGAAAGCCCGAACAATGAGCAGTTCTTC	CASSESPNNEQFF
-	TRBJ1-1	15	TRBV6-1	few	TGTGCCAGCACCAAAAGGGCAGAAATGAACACTGAAGCTTTCTTT	CASTKRAEMNTEAFF
-	TRBJ2-7	14	TRBV28	-	TGTGCCAGCAGTTCATCAGGGACTTATAGCGAGCAGTACTTC	CASSSSGTYSEQYF
-	TRBJ1-1	14	TRBV21-1	-	TGTGCCAGCAGCAAAAGGGGTGGGAGGACTGAAGCTTTCTTT	CASSKRGGRTEAFF
-	TRBJ1-2	14	TRBV5-1	many	TGCGCCAGCAGACGGGACTCTTTTAACTATGGCTACACCTTC	CASRRDSFNYGYTF
-	TRBJ1-5	14	TRBV7-8	many	TGTGCCAGCAGCTTCACAGGAAAGGATCAGCCCCAGCATTTT	CASSFTGKDQPQHF
TRBD1	TRBJ1-1	15	TRBV14	many	TGTGCCAGCAGCCCACAGGGGGCGAGGAACACTGAAGCTTTCTTT	CASSPQGARNTEAFF
-	TRBJ2-4	14	TRBV7-9	-	TGTGCCAGCAGCTTAGCAGGGTCTAGGAACATTCAGTACTTC	CASSLAGSRNIQYF
-	TRBJ1-1	10	TRBV20-1	few	TGCAGTGCTCCGGAAACTGAAGCTTTCTTT	CSAPETEAFF
-	TRBJ2-5	15	TRBV10-3	-	TGTGCCATCAGTGCGGCGGGACGGGTGCAGGAGACCCAGTACTTC	CAISAAGRVQETQYF
-	TRBJ1-1	15	TRBV10-3	-	TGTGCCATGGTACCGGGGCCTATGAGGAACACTGAAGCTTTCTTT	CAMVPGPMRNTEAFF